This T cell receptor (beta chain) was recovered during a study of T cells in Graves' hyperthyroidism and ophthalmopathy (dated by TCRdb to about 2019). About the investigation overall: Peripheral blood was collected at initial diagnosis, before any treatment. Prospective prediction of ophthalmopathy was tested in an independent validation cohort consisting of roughly 20 hyperthyroidism patients and some 15 patients who later progressed to ophthalmopathy. In six Graves' hyperthyroidism patients, the study also compared T-cell repertoires from thyroid tissue with T-cell repertoires from blood. According to the paper, TCR Vbeta CDR3 sequencing was carried out on 135 peripheral blood samples, which came from 40 to 45 ophthalmopathy, 80 or so hyperthyroidism and approximately 17 progressor patients. After blood sampling, hyperthyroidism patients were treated with methimazole at a starting dose of 30 mg daily, and ophthalmopathy patients were treated with high-dose intravenous methylprednisolone. The 100 discovery patients were divided at random into training and test sets in a 7:3 ratio. A discovery cohort of roughly 100 patients, fewer than 50 with Graves' ophthalmopathy and 55 to 65 with stable Graves' hyperthyroidism, was used to find distinguishing TCR V-J signatures.

The TCR beta CDR3 regions were amplified from the RNA transcripts. The TCR CDR3 was subjected to a first round of RT-PCR using the HTBI primer set and the Qiagen OneStep RT-PCR kit. Libraries were constructed in a second round of multiplex PCR, after which size selection and purification were carried out. Sequencing of the libraries was done on an Illumina HiSeq2000 using paired-end 100 bp reads. The original pipeline was this. SOAPnuke was used to process the raw data, throwing out any read that contained adapters or uncalled bases, had a mean Phred below 15, or lacked an exact constant-primer or identifier match. COPE v1.2.5 was used to merge high-quality paired reads, and clonotypes were defined as unique nucleotide sequences. MiTCR v1.1 was used to align the clonotypes against IMGT TRBV, TRBD and TRBJ reference segments. Analysis was restricted to V-J combinations with a frequency above 0.0001, which covered roughly 99% of repertoires. The TCS score was defined as the ratio of F50 (clonal expansion) to E x V (chaos), calculated using BLOSUM62-based TCRdist between CDR3 peptides within each V-J. Welch's t-statistics and random forest reduced around 520 V-J features to about 12, which were used in a naive Bayes classifier (R e1071). The Morisita-Horn index was used to measure how similar the thyroid and blood repertoires were. The public reads were reanalyzed by TCRdb: fastp trimming at Q25, MiXCR alignment, in-frame beta chains only. Rows with a matching CDR3 protein are joined into one entry that keeps the most common DNA and genes. The V and J calls shown here were made by TCRdb, not taken from the authors' results. This sample is represented by over 700,000 distinct CDR3 sequences; around a third of them were singletons. The top ten hold more than 25% of the sample.

The research as a whole found: In validation, the model predicted progression to ophthalmopathy a median of 6.5 months before onset, with approximately 68% sensitivity and just under 75% specificity. Ophthalmopathy was separated from stable hyperthyroidism by a 13 V-J signature model, with just over 85% sensitivity and about 81% specificity obtained in cross-validation and 80%/75% obtained in testing. Sample size was not statistically predetermined, and blinding of investigators to group allocation was not performed. Most expanded thyroid clonotypes (frequency above 0.001) were also detected in blood, suggesting blood repertoires may reflect thyroid immune responses.

CDR1 and CDR2 were assigned from the germline V gene as SGHVS and FNYEAQ. The CDR3 has 12 amino acids, counting the end cysteine and phenylalanine. Only the CDR3 DNA stays, 36 bases, in frame from base 1. The junction carries 6 bases between V and J, which are trimmed by 3 bases and 5 bases respectively. A patient counted as having stable Graves' hyperthyroidism if no progression to ophthalmopathy occurred over 18 months of follow-up. Hyperthyroidism patients were aged 18 to 65 years and newly diagnosed, with disease duration of less than 2 months. The study excluded patients with uncontrolled infections, other autoimmune diseases, pregnancy or lactation. Clinical symptoms, serum thyroxine and TRAb, thyroid ultrasound, and orbital computed tomography formed the basis for the diagnoses. Ficoll-Paque density gradient centrifugation was used to isolate PBMCs from under 11 ml of fresh peripheral blood. Total RNA was extracted with Trizol reagent, and quality was checked on an Agilent 2100 Bioanalyzer.

Points on this clonotype: Its antigen remains undetermined. No per-base quality is available; no much larger clone lies one base away.

The TCR comes from a middle-aged woman with Graves' hyperthyroidism. The sequenced sample consisted of blood. The chain is made from TRBV7-6 and TRBJ2-3; TRBD2 could be the D gene, as 5 bases match. The sequenced DNA: TGTGCCAGCAGCTTTGGACTAGATACGCAGTATTTT. It translates to CASSFGLDTQYF.